This entry describes one T cell receptor (beta chain). As yet, its antigen is unknown. Documented time point: week 11, during vaccination. Vaccine doses each comprised 300 ug of mutant IDH1 20-mer peptide, with topical imiquimod. The CDR3 loop spans 14 amino acids. CDR1 and CDR2 from the germline V gene are GTSNPN and SVGIG (reference sequence). V was trimmed by 4 bases and J by 6 bases, leaving 18 bases between them. The table came from immunoSEQ multiplex PCR; TCRdb's copy has only in-frame clones and leaves some out. This sample carries 20,000 to 25,000 clones, approximately 79% of them seen once, and the ten largest clones take just over 8%. The data were taken from a study of a mutant IDH1 vaccine in newly diagnosed glioma.

Material: PBMCs, obtained from a glioma patient whose treatment included an IDH1 peptide vaccine. V usage is TRBV30 and J usage is TRBJ1-2; D might be TRBD1 (5 bases). The TCR originated in a man aged 40-49 years with glioma. Here the CDR3 DNA reads TGTGCCTGGATAGCTCAGAGGCGAGGGGATGGCTACACCTTC. Amino acid sequence: CAWIAQRRGDGYTF.